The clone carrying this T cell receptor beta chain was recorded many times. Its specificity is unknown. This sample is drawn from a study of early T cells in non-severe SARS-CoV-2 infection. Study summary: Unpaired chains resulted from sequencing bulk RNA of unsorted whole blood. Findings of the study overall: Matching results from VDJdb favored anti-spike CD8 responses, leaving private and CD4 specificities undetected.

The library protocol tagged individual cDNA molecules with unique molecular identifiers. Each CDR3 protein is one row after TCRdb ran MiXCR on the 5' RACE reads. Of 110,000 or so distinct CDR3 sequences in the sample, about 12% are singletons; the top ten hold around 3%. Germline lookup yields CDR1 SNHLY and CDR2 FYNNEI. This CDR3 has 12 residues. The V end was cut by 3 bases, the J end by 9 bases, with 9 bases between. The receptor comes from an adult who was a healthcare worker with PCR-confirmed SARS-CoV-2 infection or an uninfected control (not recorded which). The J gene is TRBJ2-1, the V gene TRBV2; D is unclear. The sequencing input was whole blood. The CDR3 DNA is TGTGCCAGCAGTGAGTTGAATACTGAGCAGTTCTTC. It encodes CASSELNTEQFF.